This entry lists 16 T cell receptor beta chains sequenced from one sample in a study of T-cell memory formation after mild COVID-19. TCRdb reprocessed the 5' RACE reads via MiXCR and lists one record per CDR3 protein. The repertoire holds about 320,000 distinct CDR3 sequences, around 15% seen once, with roughly 23% in the top ten. The sequenced material came from PBMCs or a T cell subset sorted from them (not recorded which). The receptors were sampled from a man in his late teens or twenties who had mild COVID-19 (a few samples of this study predate the infection). Cell type and time point are not known.

The gene calls are TRBV7-8 and TRBJ1-2; a weak D match, TRBD1 (6 bases). CDR1 SGHVS and CDR2 FQNEAQ come from the germline V gene. Trimming took off 7 bases at V and 8 bases at J, with 14 bases between the two ends. CDR3 length: 12 residues. The DNA of the CDR3 is TGTGCCAGCACCCCGGGGGCGTTCGGCTACACCTTC. Protein product: CASTPGAFGYTF.

This clonotype was detected a few times. CDR3 sequence (DNA): TGCGCCAGCAGCCAAGATATGAGGGGCTCCTATAATTCACCCCTCCACTTT. Protein: CASSQDMRGSYNSPLHF. The V gene is TRBV4-3, the J gene TRBJ1-6, with D perhaps TRBD1 (5 bases). Trimming pared 0 bases from V and 0 bases from J, leaving 9 bases between. The V gene's germline CDR1 is LGHNA and CDR2 YSLEER. This CDR3 spans 17 amino acids.

This clonotype was recorded a few times. The V gene is TRBV9, the J gene TRBJ2-6; D is unresolved. The germline V gene has CDR1 SGDLS and CDR2 YYNGEE. V was shortened by 0 bases and J by 13 bases, with 17 bases between the two germline ends. The CDR3 contains 15 residues. The CDR3 reads CASSVATEYAWVLTF. The CDR3 DNA reads TGTGCCAGCAGCGTAGCTACGGAATACGCCTGGGTCCTGACTTTC. The whole variable domain, remainder taken from reference TRBV9 and TRBJ2-6, is DSGVTQTPKHLITATGQRVTLRCSPRSGDLSVYWYQQSLDQGLQFLIQYYNGEERAKGNILERFSAQQFPDLHSELNLSSLELGDSALYFCASSVATEYAWVLTFGAGSRLTVL.

This clonotype has more than one count but fewer than ten. This chain uses TRBV27 with TRBJ1-6; D call uncertain. Between the trimmed V and J ends, which lost 6 bases and 7 bases, there was a span of 13 bases. Per the germline V gene, CDR1 is MNHEY and CDR2 is SMNVEV (reference sequence). This CDR3 has 14 amino acids. The CDR3 DNA follows: TGTGCCAGCAGCTTCATGGTGGGAAATTCACCCCTCCACTTT. It specifies CASSFMVGNSPLHF.

This rearrangement joins TRBV12-3 or TRBV12-4 to TRBJ2-3; D might be TRBD2 (6 bases). Trimming left V 5 bases short and J 1 base short, with 16 bases between. The CDR3 has 16 residues. This CDR3 is CASSRDGGAGTDTQYF. The CDR3, as DNA: TGTGCCAGCAGTCGGGACGGCGGGGCTGGCACAGATACGCAGTATTTT.

The sample holds a few counts of this clonotype. CDR3 in DNA: TGTGCCAGCAGTTTCAGAGGGCAAGCCTACGAGCAGTACTTC. Its translation is CASSFRGQAYEQYF. The chain joins TRBV27 to TRBJ2-7; a possible D gene is TRBD2 (5 bases). V gave up 3 bases and J gave up 2 bases, with 11 bases separating them. Germline assignment: CDR1 MNHEY and CDR2 SMNVEV (reference sequence). The CDR3 loop spans 14 amino acids.

The CDR3 here is CASSLGTKYNEQFF. As DNA, the CDR3 is TGCGCCAGCAGCTTGGGGACGAAATACAATGAGCAGTTCTTC. The genes are TRBV5-1 and TRBJ2-1; D uncertain. The CDR3 sequence is 14 residues long. Germline V CDR1 and CDR2: SGHRS, YFSETQ. Trimming stripped 0 bases from V and 4 bases from J, with 8 bases between.

CDR3 DNA sequence: TGTGCCAGCAGTTACGGCAATTCACCCCTCCACTTT. This encodes CASSYGNSPLHF. This sequence joins TRBV27 and TRBJ1-6; D unclear. Germline lookup yields CDR1 MNHEY and CDR2 SMNVEV (reference sequence). The CDR3 spans 12 residues. The V end was cut by 4 bases, the J end by 7 bases, with 5 bases between.

This clonotype has more than one count but fewer than ten. V and J are TRBV20-1 and TRBJ2-5; 10 nucleotides match TRBD2. The germline gives CDR1 DFQATT, CDR2 SNEGSKA (reference sequence). This CDR3 comprises 16 residues. Trimming at V came to 6 bases and at J to 2 bases, leaving 12 bases not matched to a gene. The CDR3 sequence is CSANRVSGGPQETQYF. CDR3 nucleotide sequence: TGCAGTGCGAACAGGGTTAGCGGGGGGCCTCAAGAGACCCAGTACTTC.

Only a few counts were recorded for this clonotype. The chain uses TRBV7-2 and TRBJ1-2, with unresolved D. V was pared by 5 bases and J by 6 bases, with 13 bases between. The CDR3 consists of 13 residues. Germline lookup yields CDR1 SGHTA and CDR2 FQGNSA. The CDR3 loop is CASSPMRVDGYTF. In DNA, the CDR3 is TGTGCCAGCAGCCCCATGCGGGTAGATGGCTACACCTTC. The full variable domain, in which reference TRBV7-2 and TRBJ1-2 provide the parts outside the CDR3, is GAGVSQSPSNKVTEKGKDVELRCDPISGHTALYWYRQSLGQGLEFLIYFQGNSAPDKSGLPSDRFSAERTGGSVSTLTIQRTQQEDSAVYLCASSPMRVDGYTFGSGTRLTVV.

This sequence joins TRBV6-2 or TRBV6-3 and TRBJ1-1; D not resolved. This CDR3 has 14 residues. V lost 0 bases and J 3 bases, leaving 8 bases between the germline ends. Germline CDR1 is MNHEY and CDR2 is SVGEGT. The CDR3 loop reads CASSYSSVHTEAFF. The CDR3 nucleotides read TGTGCCAGCAGTTACTCGTCGGTGCACACTGAAGCTTTCTTT.

The chain employs TRBV12-3 or TRBV12-4 and TRBJ1-5; D remains unclear. The CDR3 sequence is 15 residues long. Trimming removed 3 bases from V and 5 bases from J, with 14 bases in between. The CDR3 sequence is CASSLDGVSYQPQHF. In DNA form, the CDR3 reads TGTGCCAGCAGTTTGGACGGGGTCTCTTATCAGCCCCAGCATTTT.

This chain joins TRBV11-2 and TRBJ2-5; 7 bases are a match to TRBD1. Losses at the gene ends were 5 bases for V and 5 bases for J; bases not matched to a gene: 8. The CDR3 spans 14 residues. Germline CDR1 and CDR2: SGHAT and FQNNGV. CDR3 nucleotides: TGTGCCAGCAGCCCGACAGGGCCCCGGGAGACCCAGTACTTC. Protein sequence: CASSPTGPRETQYF.

This clonotype was seen once. This CDR3 is CASSPSPGAIETQYF. The DNA of the CDR3 is TGCGCCAGCAGCCCGTCCCCGGGGGCCATAGAGACCCAGTACTTC. The chain links TRBV4-3 to TRBJ2-5, with D perhaps being TRBD1 or TRBD2 (6 bases each). Germline V CDR1 and CDR2: LGHNA, YSLEER. V was cut by 4 bases and J by 4 bases, with 16 bases left in between. The CDR3 is 15 residues long.

This clonotype appeared a few times. The chain has TRBV12-3 or TRBV12-4 and TRBJ2-6, with D unresolved. The CDR3 is 16 amino acids. Trimming pared 6 bases from V and 0 bases from J, leaving 12 bases between. The CDR3 nucleotides read TGTGCCAGCAGGTCCGGTCCTTCCTCTGGGGCCAACGTCCTGACTTTC. Its translation: CASRSGPSSGANVLTF.

The table lists this clonotype with a few counts. This chain links TRBV12-3 or TRBV12-4 with TRBJ1-6, with D maybe TRBD1 (5 bases). V lost 6 bases and J 8 bases, leaving 14 bases between the germline ends. The CDR3 contains 14 residues. CDR3 loop: CASSRREADSPLHF. The DNA of the CDR3 is TGTGCCAGCAGCCGCAGGGAGGCGGATTCACCCCTCCACTTT.